The rows below give T cell receptor beta chains drawn from one sample of a study of breast tumors, draining lymph nodes, adjacent tissues. MiXCR was run by TCRdb on the multiplex PCR reads, yielding one entry per CDR3 protein. This table has fewer than 80,000 distinct CDR3 sequences, less than 50% appearing once. Sequencing was performed on breast tumor tissue. These receptors all come from a female donor with breast cancer. Some clones in this sample may be carry-over from other donors' samples. Both conserved end residues are trimmed from each CDR3. Fields, in order: V gene, J gene, CDR3 protein.

v_gene: TRBV5-4; j_gene: TRBJ2-7; CDR3aa: ASSLGYEQY
v_gene: TRBV2; j_gene: TRBJ2-7; CDR3aa: ASIRGQGAFERY
v_gene: TRBV7-8; j_gene: TRBJ2-5; CDR3aa: ASSISGRAGETQY
v_gene: TRBV7-6; j_gene: TRBJ2-1; CDR3aa: ASSKTSGRDNEQF
v_gene: TRBV7-2; j_gene: TRBJ2-1; CDR3aa: ASSLSGGNNEQF
v_gene: TRBV5-6; j_gene: TRBJ1-6; CDR3aa: ASSSVDALSPLH
v_gene: TRBV14; j_gene: TRBJ2-4; CDR3aa: ASSWGTPQNIQY
v_gene: TRBV5-5; j_gene: TRBJ2-5; CDR3aa: ASSDAGAGETQY
v_gene: TRBV2; j_gene: TRBJ2-7; CDR3aa: ASTGRRVTWDQY
v_gene: TRBV20-1; j_gene: TRBJ1-5; CDR3aa: SASGGNQPQH
v_gene: TRBV29-1; j_gene: TRBJ2-1; CDR3aa: SVGLAGGGEQF
v_gene: TRBV11-1; j_gene: TRBJ2-5; CDR3aa: ASSLAVGGGETQY
v_gene: TRBV20-1; j_gene: TRBJ2-2; CDR3aa: SALGELF
v_gene: TRBV10-3; j_gene: TRBJ1-5; CDR3aa: AISARTGGENQPQH
v_gene: TRBV7-9; j_gene: TRBJ2-7; CDR3aa: ASSSTGDRGIPYEQY
v_gene: TRBV2; j_gene: TRBJ1-6; CDR3aa: ASSRQGRNSPLH
v_gene: TRBV5-1; j_gene: TRBJ1-2; CDR3aa: ASSSRPDRGRDT
v_gene: TRBV28; j_gene: TRBJ2-5; CDR3aa: ASSILQGAKETQY
v_gene: TRBV9; j_gene: TRBJ2-5; CDR3aa: ASSVAGGALETQY
v_gene: TRBV6-5; j_gene: TRBJ2-7; CDR3aa: ASSKLAGYSYEQY
v_gene: TRBV13; j_gene: TRBJ1-4; CDR3aa: ASSLGTGVEKLF
v_gene: TRBV29-1; j_gene: TRBJ2-3; CDR3aa: SERTRSDTDTQY
v_gene: TRBV13; j_gene: TRBJ2-3; CDR3aa: ASSSFSGTGSGDTQY
v_gene: TRBV7-6; j_gene: TRBJ1-4; CDR3aa: ASSLGTGGTNEKLF
v_gene: TRBV2; j_gene: TRBJ1-3; CDR3aa: ASSERVATIY